These 29 T cell receptor beta chains share one sample of origin, sequenced in a study of technical replicates of blood from a few donors. The method was immunoSEQ multiplex PCR; TCRdb's version includes in-frame clones alone and lacks a portion of them. The table shows about 84,000 clones, with 95% to 98% occurring only once. The material sequenced was T cells isolated from PBMCs. All receptors derive from a human donor in good health.

The rearrangement uses TRBV5-1 and TRBJ2-5; D is undetermined. Between the trimmed V and J ends, which lost 0 bases and 0 bases, there was a span of 6 bases. Germline CDR1 reads SGHRS; CDR2 reads YFSETQ. The CDR3 runs to 14 residues. CDR3 bases: TGCGCCAGCAGCTTGGTGCCAGACCAAGAGACCCAGTACTTC. Translation: CASSLVPDQETQYF.

V and J are TRBV6-5 and TRBJ2-1, with D possibly matching TRBD1 (6 bases). Germline V gives CDR1 MNHEY, CDR2 SVGAGI. Trimming stripped 6 bases from V and 9 bases from J, with 15 bases between. The length of the CDR3 is 13 residues. CDR3 region: CASSRGWQGEQFF. The CDR3 nucleotides read TGTGCCAGCAGCAGGGGTTGGCAGGGTGAGCAGTTCTTC.

The chain combines TRBV11-2 with TRBJ2-7; tentatively, D is TRBD1 (6 bases). Germline V CDR1 and CDR2: SGHAT, FQNNGV. This CDR3 region has 12 residues. The V end was cut by 5 bases, the J end by 3 bases, with 8 bases between. The CDR3 reads CASSQDSYEQYF. The CDR3 DNA reads as TGTGCCAGCAGCCAGGACAGCTACGAGCAGTACTTC.

The chain has TRBV6-5 and TRBJ1-2, with 7 bases that match TRBD1. Germline V gene data show CDR1 as MNHEY and CDR2 as SVGAGI. J was trimmed by 2 bases and V by 5 bases; bases with no gene match: 8. This CDR3 is built from 15 residues. CDR3 protein: CASSPYKGGNYGYTF. In nucleotides, the CDR3 is TGTGCCAGCAGTCCTTATAAAGGGGGCAACTATGGCTACACCTTC.

The rearrangement links TRBV10-2 to TRBJ2-1, with D unresolved. V gave up 7 bases and J gave up 0 bases, with 16 bases separating them. Germline CDR1 reads WSHSY; CDR2 reads SAAADI. The length of the CDR3 is 16 residues. The CDR3 DNA reads as TGCGCCAGCAAGCGTCGGATCTCCAGCTCCTACAATGAGCAGTTCTTC. Its translation: CASKRRISSSYNEQFF.

This clone was found once. The gene calls are TRBV30 and TRBJ1-1; TRBD1 agrees at 8 bases. Germline V gives CDR1 GTSNPN, CDR2 SVGIG (reference sequence). V dropped 3 bases and J dropped 4; count of bases not matched to a gene: 7. The CDR3 contains 14 residues. The CDR3 spells CAWRYETGGTEAFF. DNA for the CDR3: TGTGCCTGGAGATACGAAACAGGGGGCACTGAAGCTTTCTTT.

The CDR3 region has the DNA TGCGCCAGCAGTCCAGGGACAGGACTTAACTATGGCTACACCTTC. Its protein product is CASSPGTGLNYGYTF. The V and J genes are TRBV10-2 and TRBJ1-2, with 8 bases fitting TRBD1. The trim removed 5 bases at V and 1 base at J, leaving 6 bases unmatched. The germline CDR1 and CDR2 sequences are WSHSY and SAAADI. The CDR3 runs 15 residues.

The V call is TRBV7-9, the J call TRBJ2-1; 8 nucleotides line up with TRBD1. Germline CDR1 is SEHNR and CDR2 is FQNEAQ (reference sequence). The CDR3 runs to 16 residues. V lost 5 bases to trimming and J lost 8 bases; unmatched junction nucleotides: 14. The CDR3 protein is CASSTHRGQGSDEQFF. The DNA of the CDR3 is TGTGCCAGCAGCACCCACCGAGGACAGGGTAGTGATGAGCAGTTCTTC.

The chain combines TRBV12-1 with TRBJ2-7; TRBD1 is the table's D call, not checked against the DNA. TRBV12-1 is assigned pseudogene status. The CDR3 has 15 residues. The CDR3 here is CASSCLNRDSYEQYF. Written as DNA, the CDR3 is TGTGCCAGCAGCTGCCTCAACAGGGACTCCTACGAGCAGTACTTC.

This clone was seen once. The rearrangement links TRBV11-3 to TRBJ2-2; the match to TRBD1 covers 7 bases. The germline V gene encodes CDR1 SGHNT and CDR2 YENEEA. This CDR3 has 16 amino acids. Losses at the gene ends were 4 bases for V and 0 bases for J; bases not matched to a gene: 5. The DNA of the CDR3 is TGTGCCAGCAGCTCATTCGACAGGGCGAACACCGGGGAGCTGTTTTTT. Amino acid sequence: CASSSFDRANTGELFF.

This clone appeared a single time. The rearrangement joins TRBV30 to TRBJ2-1, with 9 bases that match TRBD2. V lost 4 bases and J lost 10; bases outside the gene matches: 11. Looked up from germline, CDR1 is GTSNPN and CDR2 is SVGIG (reference sequence). The CDR3 is made up of 14 amino acids. The CDR3 DNA follows: TGTGCCTGGATGCGCGGGGGGGCCTACTGGGAGCAGTTCTTC. It encodes CAWMRGGAYWEQFF.

The V gene is TRBV28, the J gene TRBJ2-7; the match to TRBD1 covers 7 bases. Per germline, CDR1 MDHEN and CDR2 SYDVKM. The CDR3 is 14 residues long. The junction had 4 bases not matched to a gene; V was cut back by 2 bases and J by 3 bases. In nucleotides, the CDR3 is TGTGCCAGCAGTTTAACGACAGGGCACTACGAGCAGTACTTC. It encodes CASSLTTGHYEQYF.

The genes are TRBV5-4 and TRBJ2-2, with D perhaps TRBD1 (6 bases). There are 14 residues in the CDR3. In germline, CDR1 is SGHNT, CDR2 YYREEE (reference sequence). The V end was cut by 3 bases, the J end by 4 bases, with 10 bases between. CDR3: CASSSQGFTGELFF. CDR3 nucleotide sequence: TGTGCCAGCAGCTCCCAGGGGTTCACCGGGGAGCTGTTTTTT. Full variable domain (missing parts from reference TRBV5-4 and TRBJ2-2): ETGVTQSPTHLIKTRGQQVTLRCSSQSGHNTVSWYQQALGQGPQFIFQYYREEENGRGNFPPRFSGLQFPNYSSELNVNALELDDSALYLCASSSQGFTGELFFGEGSRLTVL.

V gene TRBV6-4 combines with J gene TRBJ2-1, with D possibly being TRBD2 (5 bases). V shed 5 bases and J shed 0 bases, with 11 bases lying between them. The CDR3 consists of 15 residues. Germline V gives CDR1 MRHNA, CDR2 SNTAGT. CDR3 nucleotides: TGTGCCAGCAGTCAGAGCGGAGACTCCTACAATGAGCAGTTCTTC. Amino acids: CASSQSGDSYNEQFF.

The V call is TRBV10-2, the J call TRBJ1-5; the D is unclear. Germline CDR1 and CDR2: WSHSY and SAAADI. The CDR3 length is 14 residues. Trimming left V 4 bases short and J 6 bases short, with 13 bases between. DNA of the CDR3: TGCGCCAGCAGTGCCGAGGGTTTGTCTCAGCCCCAGCATTTT. Protein sequence: CASSAEGLSQPQHF.

This rearrangement joins TRBV7-3 to TRBJ1-6; 9 nucleotides line up with TRBD1. Germline lookup yields CDR1 SGHTA and CDR2 FQGTGA. J was trimmed by 7 bases and V by 5 bases; bases with no gene match: 6. The CDR3 loop spans 15 amino acids. The CDR3 sequence: CASSVTGTGNSPLHF. CDR3 sequence (DNA): TGTGCCAGCAGCGTCACCGGGACAGGGAATTCACCCCTCCACTTT.

CDR3 coding DNA: TGTGCTAGTGGCCTCGTAGATACGCAGTATTTT. Its translation is CASGLVDTQYF. This chain uses TRBV12-5 with TRBJ2-3; D is unclear. The CDR3 covers 11 residues. Trimming left V 6 bases short and J 5 bases short, with 6 bases between. The germline V gene has CDR1 LGHNT and CDR2 FRNRAP.

The V gene is TRBV30, the J gene TRBJ2-7; 8 positions match TRBD1. Germline lookup yields CDR1 GTSNPN and CDR2 SVGIG (reference sequence). CDR3 size: 14 residues. The V gene end was trimmed by 2 bases and the J gene end by 2 bases; junction bases not matched to a gene: 5. CDR3 coding DNA: TGTGCCTGGAGTACCGGACAGGGAGCCTACGAGCAGTACTTC. Its protein product is CAWSTGQGAYEQYF.

This sequence joins TRBV4-2 and TRBJ2-6; tentative D call: TRBD1 (6 bases). The ends were cut back, 4 bases at V and 4 bases at J, with 11 bases in the middle. The CDR3 has 15 amino acids. Germline V lookup: CDR1 LGHNA, CDR2 YNFKEQ. This CDR3 reads CASSRSGVGANVLTF. CDR3 in DNA: TGTGCCAGCAGCCGATCAGGGGTCGGGGCCAACGTCCTGACTTTC.

This chain links TRBV9 with TRBJ1-4; 8 nucleotides align to TRBD1. There are 15 residues in the CDR3. Unmatched junction bases numbered 8, after V lost 4 bases and J lost 6 bases. In germline, CDR1 is SGDLS, CDR2 YYNGEE. CDR3 DNA: TGTGCCAGCAGCCCGGCAGGGGGCGTTTATGAAAAACTGTTTTTT. It specifies CASSPAGGVYEKLFF.

The chain employs TRBV7-9 and TRBJ2-7; 9 bases fit TRBD2. CDR3 length: 13 residues. V gave up 9 bases and J gave up 4 bases; unmatched junction bases: 7. Looked up from germline, CDR1 is SEHNR and CDR2 is FQNEAQ (reference sequence). The CDR3 nucleotides are TGTGCCAGTAAACCCACTAGCGGGTACGAGCAGTACTTC. This sequence encodes CASKPTSGYEQYF.

The chain is built from TRBV18 and TRBJ1-2, with D perhaps matching TRBD1 (5 bases). CDR1 and CDR2 from the germline V gene are KGHSH and LQKENI. Trimming shortened V by 3 bases and J by 4 bases, and 18 bases separated the two germline ends. The CDR3 contains 16 residues. CDR3 loop: CASSPVSGVSSYGYTF. The CDR3 DNA sequence: TGTGCCAGCTCACCTGTCTCGGGGGTCAGCTCCTATGGCTACACCTTC.

The V call is TRBV27, the J call TRBJ2-7, with 10 bases aligning to TRBD1. The germline V gene has CDR1 MNHEY and CDR2 SMNVEV (reference sequence). This CDR3 spans 17 amino acids. V shed 6 bases and J 5 bases; nucleotides not matched to a gene: 16. CDR3 sequence (DNA): TGTGCCAGCAGCCCAGAGGTTTGGGGGGACAGGGGCAACGAGCAGTACTTC. Residues: CASSPEVWGDRGNEQYF.

This sequence joins TRBV6-1 and TRBJ2-3, with 8 bases matching TRBD2. Germline V gene data show CDR1 as MNHNS and CDR2 as SASEGT. The CDR3 is 14 residues long. With V trimmed by 11 bases and J by 6 bases, 13 bases remained unmatched. The CDR3 sequence: CAGRSSGLEDTQYF. CDR3 DNA: TGTGCCGGAAGGAGCTCGGGACTAGAGGATACGCAGTATTTT.

The chain has TRBV9 and TRBJ1-3; the D gene is possibly TRBD1 (6 bases). V was clipped by 4 bases and J by 2 bases, with 16 bases between them. Looked up from germline, CDR1 is SGDLS and CDR2 is YYNGEE. CDR3 length: 16 residues. The CDR3, as DNA: TGTGCCAGCAGCTCCGCCTGGGGGGGGCCTGGAAACACCATATATTTT. Translation: CASSSAWGGPGNTIYF. The whole variable domain, filled in from reference TRBV9 and TRBJ1-3, reads DSGVTQTPKHLITATGQRVTLRCSPRSGDLSVYWYQQSLDQGLQFLIQYYNGEERAKGNILERFSAQQFPDLHSELNLSSLELGDSALYFCASSSAWGGPGNTIYFGEGSWLTVV.

The J gene is TRBJ2-3, the V gene TRBV6-5; a possible D gene is TRBD2 (7 bases). The CDR3 is made up of 16 amino acids. CDR1 and CDR2 from the germline V gene are MNHEY and SVGAGI. V lost 0 bases to trimming and J lost 2 bases, with 12 bases between them. In nucleotides, the CDR3 is TGTGCCAGCAGTTACTCGGCGGGGGACACCACAGATACGCAGTATTTT. Protein product: CASSYSAGDTTDTQYF.

V and J are TRBV14 and TRBJ1-5; no reliable D call. CDR1 and CDR2 from the germline V gene are SGHDN and FVKESK. CDR3 length: 12 residues. The V and J ends lost 1 base and 9 bases respectively, with 7 bases between them. CDR3 in DNA: TGTGCCAGCAGCCAAGCTGAGGGGCCCCAGCATTTT. It is translated as CASSQAEGPQHF.

The chain joins TRBV5-1 to TRBJ2-2, with 7 bases matching TRBD1. The J segment lost 1 base and the V segment lost 4 bases, leaving 10 bases of the junction unmatched. The CDR3 is 17 amino acids. The germline V gene has CDR1 SGHRS and CDR2 YFSETQ. CDR3 nucleotide sequence: TGCGCCAGCAGCCAACCGACAGGGCGCCTGAACACCGGGGAGCTGTTTTTT. Translating it yields CASSQPTGRLNTGELFF.

V and J are TRBV28 and TRBJ2-4, with D unresolved. Per germline, CDR1 MDHEN and CDR2 SYDVKM. The CDR3 length is 15 residues. V was trimmed by 7 bases and J by 4 bases, leaving 17 bases between them. The CDR3, as DNA: TGTGCCAGCACCCAGGCCCAACAGATAAAAAACATTCAGTACTTC. This codes for CASTQAQQIKNIQYF.